One and the same sample provided the 19 T cell receptor beta chains below, sequenced in a study of shared clonotypes between healthy human individuals (dated by TCRdb to between 2020 and 2021). The method was the immunoSEQ multiplex PCR assay. TCRdb retrieved this table from immuneACCESS and kept in-frame rearrangements only. Not all clones are present; in checked studies, unresolved V genes account for under half, and no reason is known for the remainder. This sample has approximately 640,000 clones in its table, and approximately 79% of those were observed once. Under 2% of the sample lies in the top ten. The source material was memory CD4+ T cells sorted from blood. The sample's cell subset or site label, in plain terms: CD45RA-negative fraction. These receptors were collected from a young woman in good health.

The chain uses TRBV27 and TRBJ1-1; D unclear. The CDR3 is 13 residues long. V gave up 5 bases and J gave up 3 bases, with 10 bases separating them. In germline, CDR1 is MNHEY, CDR2 SMNVEV (reference sequence). The CDR3 DNA reads TGTGCCAGCAGTCCCCGACGGTACACTGAAGCTTTCTTT. Translation gives CASSPRRYTEAFF.

CDR3 nucleotides: TGTGCCAGCAGTCCTAACAGGGATCGGGCTGGCTACACCTTC. Its protein is CASSPNRDRAGYTF. This chain joins TRBV25-1 and TRBJ1-2; maybe TRBD1 (6 bases). Germline lookup yields CDR1 MGHDK and CDR2 SYGVNS. The CDR3 is made up of 14 amino acids. The V end lost 5 bases, the J end lost 7 bases, and 17 bases lay between the germline ends.

The chain recombines TRBV7-8 with TRBJ2-1; 10 bases fit TRBD2. V lost 5 bases, J lost 2 bases, and 6 bases stayed unmatched. Germline values: CDR1 SGHVS, CDR2 FQNEAQ. CDR3 size: 16 residues. The CDR3 loop reads CASSVLAGTTYNEQFF. The CDR3 coding sequence is TGTGCCAGCAGCGTACTAGCGGGGACAACCTACAATGAGCAGTTCTTC.

The rearrangement joins TRBV19 to TRBJ2-3; 10 bases fit TRBD2. J gave up 5 bases and V 2 bases, and 4 bases lay outside the gene matches. CDR1 LNHDA and CDR2 SQIVND come from the germline V gene (reference sequence). This CDR3 region has 15 residues. The CDR3 region has the DNA TGTGCCAGTAGTATACTAGCGGGAGAGCAAGATACGCAGTATTTT. It codes for CASSILAGEQDTQYF.

This chain links TRBV5-4 with TRBJ1-2, with D possibly matching TRBD1 (5 bases). V was trimmed by 6 bases and J by 4 bases, leaving 16 bases between them. There are 14 residues in the CDR3. Germline V gene data show CDR1 as SGHNT and CDR2 as YYREEE (reference sequence). CDR3 residues: CASNRWGGIYGYTF. CDR3 sequence (DNA): TGTGCCAGCAACCGCTGGGGGGGAATCTATGGCTACACCTTC.

V and J are TRBV7-9 and TRBJ1-3; 7 bases map to TRBD1. The V gene's germline CDR1 is SEHNR and CDR2 FQNEAQ (reference sequence). The CDR3 extends over 17 amino acids. V was clipped by 0 bases and J by 0 bases; unmatched bases: 5. CDR3 sequence: CASSLAEAGGSGNTIYF. The CDR3 DNA is TGTGCCAGCAGCTTAGCGGAGGCAGGGGGCTCTGGAAACACCATATATTTT.

This chain links TRBV5-1 with TRBJ2-1; tentatively, D is TRBD1 or TRBD2 (5 bases each). This CDR3 spans 17 amino acids. Germline V gene sequence: CDR1 SGHRS, CDR2 YFSETQ. The germline V and J ends were trimmed by 4 bases and 4 bases, with 21 bases remaining between them. In nucleotides, the CDR3 is TGCGCCAGCAGCCGCGGACATGAGGGTTCGGTTTACAATGAGCAGTTCTTC. Encoded protein: CASSRGHEGSVYNEQFF.

This rearrangement joins TRBV7-9 to TRBJ2-3; TRBD2 aligns across 9 bases. V dropped 4 bases and J dropped 7; count of bases not matched to a gene: 9. CDR3 length: 15 amino acids. The germline V gene encodes CDR1 SEHNR and CDR2 FQNEAQ (reference sequence). CDR3 loop: CASSSWLAGMNTQYF. The CDR3 nucleotides read TGTGCCAGCAGCTCATGGCTAGCGGGAATGAATACGCAGTATTTT. The variable domain in full, with the rest retrieved from reference TRBV7-9 and TRBJ2-3, is DTGVSQNPRHKITKRGQNVTFRCDPISEHNRLYWYRQTLGQGPEFLTYFQNEAQLEKSRLLSDRFSAERPKGSFSTLEIQRTEQGDSAMYLCASSSWLAGMNTQYFGPGTRLTVL.

The genes are TRBV14 and TRBJ2-7; 8 bases line up with TRBD1. V lost 4 bases and J lost 3; bases outside the gene matches: 14. The CDR3 is 17 amino acids. The V gene's germline CDR1 is SGHDN and CDR2 FVKESK. The CDR3 DNA reads as TGTGCCAGCAGCCTTCTCGTCCCCGGGACAGGCGACTACGAGCAGTACTTC. Amino acids: CASSLLVPGTGDYEQYF. Using reference TRBV14 and TRBJ2-7 for the parts outside the CDR3, the full variable domain is EAGVTQFPSHSVIEKGQTVTLRCDPISGHDNLYWYRRVMGKEIKFLLHFVKESKQDESGMPNNRFLAERTGGTYSTLKVQPAELEDSGVYFCASSLLVPGTGDYEQYFGPGTRLTVT.

The chain links TRBV2 to TRBJ1-2, with 7 bases identical to TRBD1. Trimming took 5 bases from V and 4 from J; bases not matched to a gene: 7. The V gene's germline CDR1 is SNHLY and CDR2 FYNNEI. CDR3 length equals 14 residues. Written as DNA, the CDR3 is TGTGCCAGCAGTTACCGACAGGGCCTCTATGGCTACACCTTC. Its translation is CASSYRQGLYGYTF. Supplemented by reference TRBV2 and TRBJ1-2, the full variable domain reads EPEVTQTPSHQVTQMGQEVILRCVPISNHLYFYWYRQILGQKVEFLVSFYNNEISEKSEIFDDQFSVERPDGSNFTLKIRSTKLEDSAMYFCASSYRQGLYGYTFGSGTRLTVV.

The chain couples TRBV19 to TRBJ1-4; no clear D gene. This CDR3 contains 14 residues. V was clipped by 6 bases and J by 0 bases, with 8 bases between them. Germline V gene sequence: CDR1 LNHDA, CDR2 SQIVND (reference sequence). In nucleotides, the CDR3 is TGTGCCAGTAGCCGGCCCACAACTAATGAAAAACTGTTTTTT. It codes for CASSRPTTNEKLFF.

About this clone itself: The same CDR3 also results from other DNA sequences found in this sample. The rearrangement links TRBV11-2 to TRBJ2-6; either TRBD1 or TRBD2 may fit D (5 bases each). Trimming stripped 0 bases from V and 0 bases from J, with 6 bases between. The CDR3 loop spans 16 amino acids. CDR1 and CDR2 from the germline V gene are SGHAT and FQNNGV. This CDR3 reads CASSLDGASGANVLTF. The CDR3 DNA reads as TGTGCCAGCAGCTTAGACGGGGCCTCTGGGGCCAACGTCCTGACTTTC.

The J gene is TRBJ2-3, the V gene TRBV7-7, with a weak D call TRBD2 (7 bases). Germline values: CDR1 SSHAT, CDR2 FNYEAQ (reference sequence). CDR3 length: 13 amino acids. Trimming stripped 5 bases from V and 7 bases from J, with 13 bases between. CDR3 amino acids: CASSLRGANTQYF. CDR3 nucleotides: TGTGCCAGCAGCCTCCGGGGGGCTAATACGCAGTATTTT.

This rearrangement joins TRBV5-1 to TRBJ2-3, with 12 bases that match TRBD1. The trim removed 3 bases at V and 3 bases at J, leaving 5 bases unmatched. This CDR3 is built from 16 residues. Germline CDR1 reads SGHRS; CDR2 reads YFSETQ. The CDR3 DNA reads as TGCGCCAGCAGCTCGGGGACAGGGGGCAGGACAGATACGCAGTATTTT. It is translated as CASSSGTGGRTDTQYF.

The chain is built from TRBV7-3 and TRBJ2-2; no clear D gene. Germline lookup yields CDR1 SGHTA and CDR2 FQGTGA. The CDR3 is 11 residues long. Trimming shortened V by 2 bases and J by 14 bases, and 9 bases separated the two germline ends. The CDR3 coding sequence is TGTGCCAGCAGCTTAGAAGGAGAACTGTTTTTT. It translates to CASSLEGELFF.

The chain recombines TRBV28 with TRBJ1-5, with TRBD1 identical over 9 bases. CDR3 length equals 16 residues. Germline values: CDR1 MDHEN, CDR2 SYDVKM. Losses at the gene ends were 2 bases for V and 3 bases for J; bases not matched to a gene: 5. The CDR3 nucleotides are TGTGCCAGCAGTTTACTCACAGGGGGCTTCAATCAGCCCCAGCATTTT. Translated: CASSLLTGGFNQPQHF.

The rearrangement joins TRBV14 to TRBJ1-1; D is unresolved. The V end lost 1 base, the J end lost 0 bases, and 3 bases lay between the germline ends. The CDR3 loop spans 13 amino acids. Germline values: CDR1 SGHDN, CDR2 FVKESK. CDR3 coding DNA: TGTGCCAGCAGCCAAGCATTGAACACTGAAGCTTTCTTT. Residues: CASSQALNTEAFF.

This clone was counted many times. The chain uses TRBV27 and TRBJ1-1, with TRBD1 identical over 8 bases. V lost 5 bases and J lost 6; bases outside the gene matches: 11. CDR1 and CDR2 from the germline V gene are MNHEY and SMNVEV (reference sequence). CDR3 length: 15 amino acids. This CDR3 is CASSEQGGGFAEAFF. The DNA for the CDR3 is TGTGCCAGCAGTGAACAGGGGGGTGGTTTCGCTGAAGCTTTCTTT.

The chain has TRBV7-8 and TRBJ2-7; D possibly corresponds to TRBD1 (5 bases). V lost 1 base to trimming and J lost 5 bases, with 9 bases between them. The CDR3 covers 13 residues. Per the germline V gene, CDR1 is SGHVS and CDR2 is FQNEAQ. This CDR3 reads CASSLEEGDEQYF. CDR3 DNA: TGTGCCAGCAGCTTAGAGGAAGGGGACGAGCAGTACTTC.